A selection of T cell receptor beta chains follows, all from one sample in a study of T cells after yellow fever vaccination. TCRdb processed the 5' RACE reads anew with MiXCR; each CDR3 protein has one entry. The sample lists more than 300,000 distinct CDR3 sequences; around 4.3% were seen once. This specimen consisted of PBMCs, obtained 15 days after the yellow fever booster vaccination. These receptor sequences come from a man younger than 35 who received the YFV17D yellow fever vaccine. CDR3s include the opening cysteine and the closing phenylalanine or tryptophan. Each record gives: CDR3 DNA, CDR3 protein, CDR3 length, clone size, D gene, J gene, V gene. A D gene is named only where the DNA matches it firmly. The size entry is marked missing in some rows and otherwise reads once, few, many or a size class.

CDR3 DNA: TGTGCCAGCAGTTACCTGGGCGGGGGGGCACTTGAGCAGTTCTTC
CDR3 protein: CASSYLGGGALEQFF
CDR3 length: 15
clone size: many
D gene: TRBD2
J gene: TRBJ2-1
V gene: TRBV6-5

CDR3 DNA: TGTGCCAGCAGCTTATGGACAAACAACGAGCAGTACTTC
CDR3 protein: CASSLWTNNEQYF
CDR3 length: 13
clone size: few
D gene: NA
J gene: TRBJ2-7
V gene: TRBV7-2

CDR3 DNA: TGTGCCAGCGAAATACTAGATGGAGTCCCAGATACGCAGTATTTT
CDR3 protein: CASEILDGVPDTQYF
CDR3 length: 15
clone size: many
D gene: NA
J gene: TRBJ2-3
V gene: TRBV7-9

CDR3 DNA: TGTGCCGGAGGGGGCTTCGGAACTGAAGCTTTCTTT
CDR3 protein: CAGGGFGTEAFF
CDR3 length: 12
clone size: few
D gene: TRBD1
J gene: TRBJ1-1
V gene: TRBV6-2/TRBV6-3

CDR3 DNA: TGTGCCAGCAGAAAGGGACAGGGCACTTACTCTGGGGCCAACGTCCTGACTTTC
CDR3 protein: CASRKGQGTYSGANVLTF
CDR3 length: 18
clone size: many
D gene: TRBD1
J gene: TRBJ2-6
V gene: TRBV12-3/TRBV12-4

CDR3 DNA: TGTGCCAGCAGCGTTGGGGGATCTAATGAAAAACTGTTTTTT
CDR3 protein: CASSVGGSNEKLFF
CDR3 length: 14
clone size: many
D gene: NA
J gene: TRBJ1-4
V gene: TRBV9

CDR3 DNA: TGTGCCAGCAGTACCCCAGTAAGCTCCTACAATGAGCAGTTCTTC
CDR3 protein: CASSTPVSSYNEQFF
CDR3 length: 15
clone size: many
D gene: NA
J gene: TRBJ2-1
V gene: TRBV7-9

CDR3 DNA: TGCGCCAGCAGCTTGCAGGGCTATGGCTACACCTTC
CDR3 protein: CASSLQGYGYTF
CDR3 length: 12
clone size: many
D gene: NA
J gene: TRBJ1-2
V gene: TRBV7-2

CDR3 DNA: TGTGCCAGCAGAGATCAAGGGGAGACCCAGTACTTC
CDR3 protein: CASRDQGETQYF
CDR3 length: 12
clone size: many
D gene: NA
J gene: TRBJ2-5
V gene: TRBV2

CDR3 DNA: TGCGCCAGCAGCCCACAGGACAACAGGGAGAGCACTGAAGCTTTCTTT
CDR3 protein: CASSPQDNRESTEAFF
CDR3 length: 16
clone size: NA
D gene: NA
J gene: TRBJ1-1
V gene: TRBV4-1

CDR3 DNA: TGTGCCACCAGTGATTTTCGGCTGGGCGGTATTAAGGAGCAGTACTTC
CDR3 protein: CATSDFRLGGIKEQYF
CDR3 length: 16
clone size: NA
D gene: NA
J gene: TRBJ2-7
V gene: TRBV24-1

CDR3 DNA: TGCGCCAGCAGCCAGAAGGACGGGTATAATTCACCCCTCCACTTT
CDR3 protein: CASSQKDGYNSPLHF
CDR3 length: 15
clone size: few
D gene: NA
J gene: TRBJ1-6
V gene: TRBV4-1